A selection of T cell receptor beta chains follows, all from one sample in a study of CD8 T cells in ankylosing spondylitis. In TCRdb, the 5' RACE reads were re-called with MiXCR into one record per CDR3 protein. The sample comprises under 250,000 distinct CDR3 sequences, approximately 7.6% of which are singletons, and about 5% rests with the top ten. The sequencing sample was made of blood, either unsorted or a sorted T cell fraction (not recorded which). These receptors were collected from a female donor with ankylosing spondylitis or in good health (not recorded which). CDR3s include the opening cysteine and the closing phenylalanine or tryptophan. A D gene is named only where the DNA matches it firmly. Where a row states a size, it is once, few, many or the class of an expanded clone; other rows omit it.

V gene: TRBV4-3
J gene: TRBJ1-1
D gene: .
clone size: many
CDR3 DNA: TGCGCCAGCAGCCAAGTCCTAAGGGGTTTGGACACTGAAGCTTTCTTT
CDR3 protein: CASSQVLRGLDTEAFF

V gene: TRBV20-1
J gene: TRBJ2-7
D gene: .
clone size: .
CDR3 DNA: TGCAGTGCTAGGGAGGGGATTAGGGCTTACGAGCAGTACTTC
CDR3 protein: CSAREGIRAYEQYF

V gene: TRBV4-1
J gene: TRBJ2-1
D gene: .
clone size: many
CDR3 DNA: TGCGCCAGCAGCTTACTAGCCTTGAACCGGGGTGAGCAGTTCTTC
CDR3 protein: CASSLLALNRGEQFF

V gene: TRBV4-3
J gene: TRBJ2-1
D gene: .
clone size: many
CDR3 DNA: TGCGCCAGCAGCCTACAAGGGGAGGCGGGACTCCAGTTCTTC
CDR3 protein: CASSLQGEAGLQFF

V gene: TRBV7-2
J gene: TRBJ2-3
D gene: .
clone size: .
CDR3 DNA: TGTGCCAGCAGCTTAGCAAGACGGATAACAGGAGATACGCAGTATTTT
CDR3 protein: CASSLARRITGDTQYF

V gene: TRBV29-1
J gene: TRBJ2-5
D gene: TRBD2
clone size: .
CDR3 DNA: TGCAGCGTTGGCCCAGCGGGAGAGATGGAGACCCAGTACTTC
CDR3 protein: CSVGPAGEMETQYF

V gene: TRBV27
J gene: TRBJ2-7
D gene: TRBD1
clone size: many
CDR3 DNA: TGTGCCAGCAGCCATGGGGACAGAATCTACGAGCAGTACTTC
CDR3 protein: CASSHGDRIYEQYF

V gene: TRBV28
J gene: TRBJ2-1
D gene: .
clone size: .
CDR3 DNA: TGTGTCAGCAGGCCAGGATACAATGAGCAGTTCTTC
CDR3 protein: CVSRPGYNEQFF

V gene: TRBV11-2
J gene: TRBJ2-7
D gene: .
clone size: .
CDR3 DNA: TGTGCCAGCAGTCTAGGGTCTCTCTACGAGCAGTACTTC
CDR3 protein: CASSLGSLYEQYF

V gene: TRBV20-1
J gene: TRBJ2-3
D gene: .
clone size: .
CDR3 DNA: TGCAGTGCTGGATCAACTAGCACAGATACGCAGTATTTT
CDR3 protein: CSAGSTSTDTQYF

V gene: TRBV4-2
J gene: TRBJ2-7
D gene: .
clone size: once
CDR3 DNA: TGTGTCAGCAGCTTGGACTACCTCTACGAGCAGTACTTC
CDR3 protein: CVSSLDYLYEQYF

V gene: TRBV29-1
J gene: TRBJ1-1
D gene: TRBD1
clone size: many
CDR3 DNA: TGCAGCGTTGAACAGGGGGGGAACACTGAAGCTTTCTTT
CDR3 protein: CSVEQGGNTEAFF

V gene: TRBV12-3/TRBV12-4
J gene: TRBJ1-6
D gene: TRBD1
clone size: many
CDR3 DNA: TGTGCCAGCAGTAATGGACAGGGATGGAATTCACCCCTCCACTTT
CDR3 protein: CASSNGQGWNSPLHF

V gene: TRBV29-1
J gene: TRBJ2-5
D gene: TRBD2
clone size: many
CDR3 DNA: TGCAGCGTTCAGGGACTAGCAGCTCAAGAGACCCAGTACTTC
CDR3 protein: CSVQGLAAQETQYF

V gene: TRBV5-6
J gene: TRBJ2-3
D gene: TRBD2
clone size: many
CDR3 DNA: TGTGCCAGCAGCTCGCTAGCGGGAGGGCGGCAGGCGCAGTATTTT
CDR3 protein: CASSSLAGGRQAQYF

V gene: TRBV5-1
J gene: TRBJ1-2
D gene: .
clone size: many
CDR3 DNA: TGCGCCAGCAGCCTCTCAGAAACCTATGGCTACACCTTC
CDR3 protein: CASSLSETYGYTF

V gene: TRBV12-3/TRBV12-4
J gene: TRBJ1-1
D gene: .
clone size: many
CDR3 DNA: TGTGCCAGCAGTTTCGGAGGGGCCGGGGGGAGGAACACTGAAGCTTTCTTT
CDR3 protein: CASSFGGAGGRNTEAFF

V gene: TRBV12-3/TRBV12-4
J gene: TRBJ1-2
D gene: TRBD1
clone size: many
CDR3 DNA: TGTGCCAGCAGTTTAAAGGGGACAGGCCTTAACTATGGCTACACCTTC
CDR3 protein: CASSLKGTGLNYGYTF

V gene: TRBV14
J gene: TRBJ2-1
D gene: .
clone size: .
CDR3 DNA: TGTGCCAGCAGCCAAGATAGGTACGGGGGAAACAAGTTGGGTGAGCAGTTCTTC
CDR3 protein: CASSQDRYGGNKLGEQFF

V gene: TRBV6-2/TRBV6-3
J gene: TRBJ2-2
D gene: TRBD2
clone size: few
CDR3 DNA: TGTGCCAGCCGACTAGCGGGAGGTGTCGGGGAGCTGTTTTTT
CDR3 protein: CASRLAGGVGELFF

V gene: TRBV6-5
J gene: TRBJ2-2
D gene: TRBD2
clone size: many
CDR3 DNA: TGTGCCAGCAGTTACCAGCGGGACCCCACCGGGGAGCTGTTTTTT
CDR3 protein: CASSYQRDPTGELFF